This entry lists 10 T cell receptor beta chains sequenced from one sample in a study of long-term antiretroviral therapy in people with HIV. The assay, immunoSEQ v3.0, was run at survey level. Clones were read by immunoSEQ multiplex PCR, and TCRdb kept only the in-frame ones, dropping some. The table includes about 36,000 clones, 80% detected once. Specimen: unsorted PBMCs, collected 3.4 years after starting antiretroviral therapy. The origin of the receptors is a man younger than 40 with HIV.

The chain recombines TRBV30 with TRBJ1-2, with a possible D match to TRBD1 (6 bases). The CDR3 spans 12 residues. The V gene lost 4 bases and the J gene lost 3 bases, with 9 bases spanning the gap. Germline lookup yields CDR1 GTSNPN and CDR2 SVGIG (reference sequence). The CDR3 sequence: CAWTRTDYGYTF. The CDR3 bases are TGTGCCTGGACCCGGACAGACTATGGCTACACCTTC.

V gene TRBV6-6 combines with J gene TRBJ1-5; possibly TRBD1 for D (5 bases). The CDR3 totals 14 residues. Trimming cost V 5 bases and J 6 bases, with 14 bases left between them. Germline assignment: CDR1 MNHNY and CDR2 SVGAGI (reference sequence). CDR3 in DNA: TGTGCCAGCAGTCCCCGTCTGGGGGGTCAGCCCCAGCATTTT. Translated: CASSPRLGGQPQHF.

The chain carries TRBV7-9 and TRBJ2-3; D might be TRBD1 or TRBD2, each matching 5 bases. V was clipped by 5 bases and J by 2 bases, with 17 bases between them. This CDR3 has 16 residues. Looked up from germline, CDR1 is SEHNR and CDR2 is FQNEAQ (reference sequence). The CDR3, as DNA: TGTGCCAGCAGCGAGAGACTGACGGGGACCACAGATACGCAGTATTTT. This gives the protein CASSERLTGTTDTQYF. Full variable domain (outside the CDR3, taken from reference TRBV7-9 and TRBJ2-3): DTGVSQNPRHKITKRGQNVTFRCDPISEHNRLYWYRQTLGQGPEFLTYFQNEAQLEKSRLLSDRFSAERPKGSFSTLEIQRTEQGDSAMYLCASSERLTGTTDTQYFGPGTRLTVL.

This clone was counted once. The CDR3 coding sequence is TGTGCCAGCAGCCGACAGAGAGCAACTAATGAAAAACTGTTTTTT. Translating gives CASSRQRATNEKLFF. The chain couples TRBV6-1 to TRBJ1-4; D is perhaps TRBD1 (5 bases). Germline CDR1 is MNHNS and CDR2 is SASEGT. This CDR3 has 15 residues. Trimming removed 6 bases at V and 0 bases at J, with 11 bases between.

This clone was seen only a few times. The V and J genes are TRBV9 and TRBJ2-1; 10 bases fit TRBD2. Per the germline V gene, CDR1 is SGDLS and CDR2 is YYNGEE. This CDR3 has 20 residues. Unmatched junction bases numbered 21, after V lost 0 bases and J lost 9 bases. CDR3 nucleotides: TGTGCCAGCAGCGTAGCTACTGTAGGATGGACTAGCGGAAGGGGGGGTGAGCAGTTCTTC. This sequence encodes CASSVATVGWTSGRGGEQFF.

The V gene is TRBV5-6, the J gene TRBJ1-1; perhaps TRBD1 as D (5 bases). The CDR3 loop spans 12 amino acids. V shed 2 bases and J shed 9 bases, with 11 bases lying between them. The germline gives CDR1 SGHDT, CDR2 YYEEEE. The CDR3 DNA is TGTGCCAGCAGCTTTGGGACCCACCAAGCTTTCTTT. Its translation is CASSFGTHQAFF.

The chain employs TRBV15 and TRBJ1-4, with 12 positions matching TRBD1. V shed 5 bases, J shed 4 bases, and the junction held 17 bases outside the gene matches. From germline, CDR1 is LNHNV and CDR2 YYDKDF (reference sequence). This CDR3 has 20 residues. The DNA for the CDR3 is TGTGCCACCAGCCCCAGTACCCGGGACAGGGGGCCCTGGTGTAATGAAAAACTGTTTTTT. It encodes CATSPSTRDRGPWCNEKLFF.

In this sample, this clone turned up a few times. This chain joins TRBV4-3 and TRBJ2-7; 7 bases line up with TRBD2. V lost 0 bases and J lost 3; bases outside the gene matches: 5. This CDR3 is built from 15 residues. CDR1 LGHNA and CDR2 YSLEER come from the germline V gene. The CDR3 loop is CASSQEDASGYEQYF. The DNA of the CDR3 is TGCGCCAGCAGCCAAGAAGACGCTAGCGGCTACGAGCAGTACTTC.

This clone showed up just a few times. The CDR3 loop reads CASSAGRLPEQYF. The CDR3 DNA reads as TGTGCCAGTTCCGCGGGACGGTTGCCCGAGCAGTACTTC. The genes are TRBV7-2 and TRBJ2-7; possibly TRBD2 for D (6 bases). The germline V gene encodes CDR1 SGHTA and CDR2 FQGNSA. The CDR3 loop spans 13 amino acids. V was pared by 9 bases and J by 6 bases, with 18 bases between.

The rearrangement joins TRBV11-3 to TRBJ2-3; 9 positions match TRBD1. Germline CDR1 reads SGHNT; CDR2 reads YENEEA. The ends lost 3 bases at V and 3 bases at J; junction bases unmatched: 1. The CDR3 runs to 14 residues. CDR3 DNA sequence: TGTGCCAGCAGCTTCGGACAGGGGACAGATACGCAGTATTTT. It yields the protein CASSFGQGTDTQYF.